The clone carrying this TCR beta chain was seen a handful of times. The data derive from a study of T cell repertoires in cytomegalovirus infection. Losses at the gene ends were 5 bases for V and 5 bases for J; bases not matched to a gene: 11. The CDR3 has 15 residues. Germline values: CDR1 SGHTA, CDR2 FQGNSA. Using its own MiXCR run on the reads, TCRdb lists one record per CDR3 protein. The repertoire holds 150,000 to 200,000 distinct CDR3 sequences, with approximately 30% as singletons. The clonotype originates from a human donor in good health (CMV status not recorded). Some clones in this sample may be carry-over from other donors' samples. The V call is TRBV7-2, the J call TRBJ2-7, with TRBD1 identical over 8 bases. The sample consisted of PBMCs. In DNA, the CDR3 is TGTGCCAGCAGCCCGCCCAGGGGGCGCGTGGACGAGCAGTACTTC. The encoded protein is CASSPPRGRVDEQYF.